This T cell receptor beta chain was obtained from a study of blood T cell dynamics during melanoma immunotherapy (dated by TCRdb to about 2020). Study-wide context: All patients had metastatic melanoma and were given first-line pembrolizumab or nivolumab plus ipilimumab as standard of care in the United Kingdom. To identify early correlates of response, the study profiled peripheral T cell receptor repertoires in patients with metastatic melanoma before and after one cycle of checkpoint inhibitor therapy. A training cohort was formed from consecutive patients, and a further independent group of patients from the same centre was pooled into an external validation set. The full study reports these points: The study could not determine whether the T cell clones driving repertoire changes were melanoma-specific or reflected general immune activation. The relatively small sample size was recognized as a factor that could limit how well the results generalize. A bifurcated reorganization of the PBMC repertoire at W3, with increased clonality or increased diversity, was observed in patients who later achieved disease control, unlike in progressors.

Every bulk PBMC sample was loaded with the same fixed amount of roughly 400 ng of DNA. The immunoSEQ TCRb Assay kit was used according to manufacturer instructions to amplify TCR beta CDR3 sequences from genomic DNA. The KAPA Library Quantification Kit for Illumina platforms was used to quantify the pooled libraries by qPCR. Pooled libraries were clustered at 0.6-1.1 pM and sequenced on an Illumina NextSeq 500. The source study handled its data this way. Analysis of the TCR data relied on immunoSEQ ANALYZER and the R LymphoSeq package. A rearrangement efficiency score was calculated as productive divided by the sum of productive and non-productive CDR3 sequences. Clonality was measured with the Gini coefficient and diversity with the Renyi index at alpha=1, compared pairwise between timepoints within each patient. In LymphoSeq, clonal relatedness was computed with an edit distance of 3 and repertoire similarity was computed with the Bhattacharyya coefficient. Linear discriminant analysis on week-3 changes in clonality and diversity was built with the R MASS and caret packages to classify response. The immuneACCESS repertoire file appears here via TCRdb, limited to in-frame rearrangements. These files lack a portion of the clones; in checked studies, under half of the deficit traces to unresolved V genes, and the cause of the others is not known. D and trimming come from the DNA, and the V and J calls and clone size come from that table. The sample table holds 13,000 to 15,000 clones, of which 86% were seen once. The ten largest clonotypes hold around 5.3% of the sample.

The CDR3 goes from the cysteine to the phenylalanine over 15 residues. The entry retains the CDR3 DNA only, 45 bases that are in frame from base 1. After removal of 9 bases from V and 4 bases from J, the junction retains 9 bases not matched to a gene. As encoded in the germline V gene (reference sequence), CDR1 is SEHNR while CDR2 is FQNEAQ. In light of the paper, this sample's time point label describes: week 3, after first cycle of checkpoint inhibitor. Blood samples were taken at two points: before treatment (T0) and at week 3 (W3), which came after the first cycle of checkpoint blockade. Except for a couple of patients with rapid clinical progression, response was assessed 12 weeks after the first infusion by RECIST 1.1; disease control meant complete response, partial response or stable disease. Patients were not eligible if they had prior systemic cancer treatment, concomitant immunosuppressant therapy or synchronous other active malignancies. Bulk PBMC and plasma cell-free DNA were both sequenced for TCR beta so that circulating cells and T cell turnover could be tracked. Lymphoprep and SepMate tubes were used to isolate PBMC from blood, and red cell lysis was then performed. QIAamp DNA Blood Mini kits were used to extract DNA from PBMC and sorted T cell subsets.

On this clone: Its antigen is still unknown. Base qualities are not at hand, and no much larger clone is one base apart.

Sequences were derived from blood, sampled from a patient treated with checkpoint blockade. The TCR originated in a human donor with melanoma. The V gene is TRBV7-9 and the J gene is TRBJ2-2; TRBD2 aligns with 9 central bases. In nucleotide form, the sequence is TGTGCCAGTCAGGCTAGCGGGACCTCCACCGGGGAGCTGTTTTTT. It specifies CASQASGTSTGELFF.